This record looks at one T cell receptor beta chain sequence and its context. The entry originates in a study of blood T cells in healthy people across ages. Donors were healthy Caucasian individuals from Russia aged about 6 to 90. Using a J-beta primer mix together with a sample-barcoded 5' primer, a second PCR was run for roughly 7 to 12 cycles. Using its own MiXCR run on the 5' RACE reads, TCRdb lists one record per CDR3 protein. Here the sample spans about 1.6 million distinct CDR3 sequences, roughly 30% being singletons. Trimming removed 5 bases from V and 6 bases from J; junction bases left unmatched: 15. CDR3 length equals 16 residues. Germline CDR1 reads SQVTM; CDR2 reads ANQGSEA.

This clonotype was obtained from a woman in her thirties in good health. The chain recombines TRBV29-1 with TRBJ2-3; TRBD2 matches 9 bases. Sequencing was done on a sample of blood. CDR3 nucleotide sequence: TGCAGCGTTACAGATCGACTAGCGGATACTTCCGATACGCAGTATTTT. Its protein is CSVTDRLADTSDTQYF.